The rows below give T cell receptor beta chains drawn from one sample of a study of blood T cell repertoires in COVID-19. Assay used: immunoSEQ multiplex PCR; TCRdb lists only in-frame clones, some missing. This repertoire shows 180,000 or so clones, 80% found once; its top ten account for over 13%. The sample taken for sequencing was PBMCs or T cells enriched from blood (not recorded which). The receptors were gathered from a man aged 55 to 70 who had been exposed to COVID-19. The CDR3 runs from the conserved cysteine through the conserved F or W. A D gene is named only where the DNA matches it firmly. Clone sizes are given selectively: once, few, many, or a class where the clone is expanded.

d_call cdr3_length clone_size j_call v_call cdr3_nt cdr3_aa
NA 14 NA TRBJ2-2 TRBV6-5 TGTGCCATCACCTTCGGGTCGGCCACCGGGGAGCTGTTTTTT CAITFGSATGELFF
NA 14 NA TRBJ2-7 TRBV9 TGTGCCAGCAGCGTAGGAGCCATCTCCTACGAGCAGTACTTC CASSVGAISYEQYF
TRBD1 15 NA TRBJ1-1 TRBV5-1 TGCGCCAGCAGCTTGCAGACAGGGGGTAGCACTGAAGCTTTCTTT CASSLQTGGSTEAFF
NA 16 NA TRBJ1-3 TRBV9 TGTGCCAGCAGCGTTAACAGGGACCTCTCTGGAAACACCATATATTTT CASSVNRDLSGNTIYF
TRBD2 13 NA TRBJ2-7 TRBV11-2 TGTGCCAGCAGCTTGGGACTAAGGCGCGAGCAGTACTTC CASSLGLRREQYF
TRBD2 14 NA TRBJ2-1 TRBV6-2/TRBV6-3 TGTGCCAGCAGTCGACTAGCGGGAGACAATGAGCAGTTCTTC CASSRLAGDNEQFF
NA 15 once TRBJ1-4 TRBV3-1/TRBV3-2 TGTGCCAGCAGCCGCGGGTTTGCGACTAATGAAAAACTGTTTTTT CASSRGFATNEKLFF
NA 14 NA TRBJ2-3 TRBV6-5 TGTGCCAGCAGTTACGGGGGCGGCACAGATACGCAGTATTTT CASSYGGGTDTQYF
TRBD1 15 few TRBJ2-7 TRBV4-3 TGCGCCAGCAGCCGCCGGACAGGGGCGATAGACGAGCAGTACTTC CASSRRTGAIDEQYF
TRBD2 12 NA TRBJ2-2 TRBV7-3 TGTGCCAGCAACCTAGCGGCCGGGGAGCTGTTTTTT CASNLAAGELFF
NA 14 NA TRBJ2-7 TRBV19 TGTGCCAGTAGTAGGCAGGGGACAAACTACGAGCAGTACTTC CASSRQGTNYEQYF
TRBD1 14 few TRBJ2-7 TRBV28 TGTGCCAGCAGTTTCAGGGGACAGTCCTACGAGCAGTACTTC CASSFRGQSYEQYF
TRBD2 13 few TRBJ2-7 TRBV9 TGTGCCAGCAGCCCCCGGGACTATAGCGAGCAGTACTTC CASSPRDYSEQYF
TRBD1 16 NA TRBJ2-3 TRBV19 TGTGCCAGTAGTCCCGGGACAGGGATTGCCACAGATACGCAGTATTTT CASSPGTGIATDTQYF
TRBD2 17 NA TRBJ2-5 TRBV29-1 TGCAGCGTTGGGACTAGCGGGAGGCCGGGACGGAAAGAGACCCAGTACTTC CSVGTSGRPGRKETQYF
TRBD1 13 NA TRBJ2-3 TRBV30 TGTGCCTGGAGGACAGGGGCCACAGATACGCAGTATTTT CAWRTGATDTQYF
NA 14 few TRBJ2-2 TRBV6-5 TGTGCCAGCAGTTACGGGGAGACCACCGGGGAGCTGTTTTTT CASSYGETTGELFF
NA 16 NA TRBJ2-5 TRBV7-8 TGTGCCAGCAGCCGAGATCAATTGGGGGCAATGGAGACCCAGTACTTC CASSRDQLGAMETQYF
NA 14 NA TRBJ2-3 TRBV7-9 TGTGCCAGCAGCTTTCTCCGGACTCTCGATACGCAGTATTTT CASSFLRTLDTQYF
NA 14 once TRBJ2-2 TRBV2 TGTGCCAGCAAAAGAGTTTTGAACACCGGGGAGCTGTTTTTT CASKRVLNTGELFF
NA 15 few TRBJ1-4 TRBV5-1 TGCGCCAGCAGCTTGGCCGGCCTCGCGGGGGAAAAACTGTTTTTT CASSLAGLAGEKLFF
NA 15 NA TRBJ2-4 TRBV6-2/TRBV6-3 TGTGCCAGCAGTCCCCACGACTGGGCCAAAAACATTCAGTACTTC CASSPHDWAKNIQYF
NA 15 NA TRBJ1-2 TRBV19 TGTGCCAGTACTATTCTGGGAGGGAACAGCTATGGCTACACCTTC CASTILGGNSYGYTF
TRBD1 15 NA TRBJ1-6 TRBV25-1 TGTGCCAGCAGTGAACAGGGGGCGTTCGGGTCACCCCTCCACTTT CASSEQGAFGSPLHF
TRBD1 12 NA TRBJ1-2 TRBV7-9 TGTGCCAGCAGCTTTGACAGGGATGGCTACACCTTC CASSFDRDGYTF
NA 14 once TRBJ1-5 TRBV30 TGTGCCTGGAGTCAACAGGGACTAGGGCAGCCCCAGCATTTT CAWSQQGLGQPQHF
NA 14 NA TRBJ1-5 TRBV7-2 TGTGCCAGCAGCTTATCAGGGCTAGAACAGCCCCAGCATTTT CASSLSGLEQPQHF
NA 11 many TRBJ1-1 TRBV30 TGTGCCTGGATTATGAACACTGAAGCTTTCTTT CAWIMNTEAFF
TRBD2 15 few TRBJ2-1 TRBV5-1 TGCGCCAGTACCGGTGGGACTACCGGAAGGGGTGAGCAGTTCTTC CASTGGTTGRGEQFF
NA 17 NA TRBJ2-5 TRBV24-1 TGTGCCACCAGTGATTTTTGGGGGTCTCGGGGGAAAGAGACCCAGTACTTC CATSDFWGSRGKETQYF
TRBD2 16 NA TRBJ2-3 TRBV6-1 TGTGCCAGCAGTGTGGGACTACGCCTGAATTCAGATACGCAGTATTTT CASSVGLRLNSDTQYF
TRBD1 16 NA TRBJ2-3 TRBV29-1 TGCAGCGTAGATACCGACAGGGGGCTTCGCACAGATACGCAGTATTTT CSVDTDRGLRTDTQYF
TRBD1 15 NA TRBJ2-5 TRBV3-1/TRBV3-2 TGTGCCAGCAGCCAAAGAGGGGGCAGGGAAGAGACCCAGTACTTC CASSQRGGREETQYF
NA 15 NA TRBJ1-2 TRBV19 TGTGCCAGTAGTATTGGAGGGAATACTAACTATGGCTACACCTTC CASSIGGNTNYGYTF
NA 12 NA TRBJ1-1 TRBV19 TGTGCCAGTGGGCATCGGAACACTGAAGCTTTCTTT CASGHRNTEAFF
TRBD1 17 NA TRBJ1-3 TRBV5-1 TGCGCCAGCAGCTTGAAGGTCGTAGGGACAGGGGGAAACACCATATATTTT CASSLKVVGTGGNTIYF
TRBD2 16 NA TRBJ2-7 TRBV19 TGTGCCAGTAGGCCGGGACTAGCGGAGTCCCCCTACGAGCAGTACTTC CASRPGLAESPYEQYF
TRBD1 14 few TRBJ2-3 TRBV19 TGTGCCACCGGGACAGCCGTAAGCACAGATACGCAGTATTTT CATGTAVSTDTQYF
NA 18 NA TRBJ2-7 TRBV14 TGTGCCAGCAGCCAAGATCTGCGGGGTAGGGAGACCTCCTACGAGCAGTACTTC CASSQDLRGRETSYEQYF
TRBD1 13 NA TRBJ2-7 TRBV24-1 TGTGCCACCCGGGACAGGGGTTCCTACGAGCAGTACTTC CATRDRGSYEQYF
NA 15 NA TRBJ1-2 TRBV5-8 TGTGCCAGCAGCCCCCGGGCCCTGAAGGGGCTTGGCTACACCTTC CASSPRALKGLGYTF
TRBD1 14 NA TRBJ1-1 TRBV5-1 TGCGCCAGCAGCTCAGGACAGGGGAGACCTGAAGCTTTCTTT CASSSGQGRPEAFF
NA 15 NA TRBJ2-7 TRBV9 TGTGCCAGCAGCGTCCTGCCCGACACCGTCTACGAGCAGTACTTC CASSVLPDTVYEQYF
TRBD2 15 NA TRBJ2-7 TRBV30 TGTGCCTGGAGCTTTAGCGGGAGCAGATCGTACGAGCAGTACTTC CAWSFSGSRSYEQYF
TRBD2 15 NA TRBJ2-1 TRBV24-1 TGTGCCACCAGTGCTGTGGGAGGGCCGTTCAATGAGCAGTTCTTC CATSAVGGPFNEQFF
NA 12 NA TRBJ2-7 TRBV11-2 TGTGCCAGCCAGGAGGGGAGAGGCGAGCAGTACTTC CASQEGRGEQYF
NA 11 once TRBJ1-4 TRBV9 TGTGCCAGCAGTCCGGGACAAGAACTGTTTTTT CASSPGQELFF
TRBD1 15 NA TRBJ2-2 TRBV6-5 TGTGCCAGCAGTTACCGGGACAGGGCTGACGGGGAGCTGTTTTTT CASSYRDRADGELFF
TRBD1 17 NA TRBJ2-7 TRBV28 TGTGCCAGCCATTCCCTCCGGGACAGTGTCCTTTTCTACGAGCAGTACTTC CASHSLRDSVLFYEQYF
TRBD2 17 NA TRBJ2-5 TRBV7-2 TGTGCCAGCAGCCCCAGGTTTGGCAGCGGGAGTGGGGAGACCCAGTACTTC CASSPRFGSGSGETQYF
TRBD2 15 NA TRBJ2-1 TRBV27 TGTGCCAGCAGTTTGCTAGCGGGAGCTTCAAATGAGCAGTTCTTC CASSLLAGASNEQFF
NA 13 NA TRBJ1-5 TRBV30 TGTGCCTGGAGTGGGGGCAGCAATCAGCCCCAGCATTTT CAWSGGSNQPQHF
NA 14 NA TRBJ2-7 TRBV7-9 TGTGCCAGCAGCTTACCAAATACCAGGTACGAGCAGTACTTC CASSLPNTRYEQYF